The following is a T cell receptor beta chain sequence with its context. No antigen is known for it. This sample is part of a study of immune evolution from preneoplasia to lung adenocarcinoma. Overall study: HLA loss of heterozygosity: about 7% AIS, about 14% MIA, about 35% ADC, none AAH. Whole-study findings and limits: Normal lung had highest clonality; later lesions appeared denser, more diverse.

Between about 2014 and 2018, patients underwent resection in Japan or China. Generated by immunoSEQ multiplex PCR, the TCRdb table keeps only in-frame clones and is missing some. The sample contains thousands of clones, around four fifths of which appear only once. CDR3 size: 14 residues. The germline V gene has CDR1 SGHDN and CDR2 FVKESK. V gave up 4 bases and J gave up 5 bases, with 15 bases separating them. The sample consisted of FFPE lung adenocarcinoma in situ tissue. This clonotype originated in a person between 60 and 79 years old with lung adenocarcinoma. The rearrangement links TRBV14 to TRBJ2-7, with D maybe TRBD1 (6 bases). The CDR3 region is CASSLSGTTHEQYF. As DNA, the CDR3 is TGTGCCAGCAGCCTATCCGGGACAACCCACGAGCAGTACTTC.